This T cell receptor (beta chain) was observed in a study of resident and recirculating memory T cells in vitiligo. TCRdb's copy holds only in-frame clones and misses some; the assay was immunoSEQ multiplex PCR. There are roughly 80,000 clones in the sample; roughly nine tenths occur only once, and more than 5% lies in the top ten. V lost 9 bases, J lost 8 bases, and 20 bases lay in between. The CDR3 totals 14 residues. Germline V lookup: CDR1 LNHDA, CDR2 SQIVND (reference sequence). The sample consisted of blood. This TCR was recovered from a male donor with vitiligo. The chain has TRBV19 and TRBJ2-1; a weak D match, TRBD2 (5 bases). The CDR3 nucleotides read TGTGCCAGCCCTAGCCGGCGATTTAGGGATGAGCAGTTCTTC. Amino acids: CASPSRRFRDEQFF.